The present T cell receptor beta chain was sequenced within a study of cytomegalovirus exposure and HLA in healthy donors. Germline V lookup: CDR1 LGHNA, CDR2 YSLEER. After removal of 3 bases from V and 5 bases from J, the junction contained 9 bases not matched to a gene. There are 15 residues in the CDR3. PCR used 60 Vbeta primers and 13 Jbeta primers. Libraries were prepared by immunoSEQ multiplex PCR; TCRdb keeps only in-frame clonotypes and omits some of them. The sample consists of about 94,000 clones, around 66% of them appearing once. The rearrangement joins TRBV4-3 to TRBJ2-5; 7 bases map to TRBD2. The sequence came from a young man in good health and CMV-seronegative. The specimen sequenced was PBMCs. CDR3 DNA: TGCGCCAGCAGCCATCGATCAGCGGGGAGTGAGACCCAGTACTTC. As protein: CASSHRSAGSETQYF.